This T cell receptor (beta chain) appears in the sequencing data of a study of T cell responses to AZD1222 COVID-19 vaccine. CDR1 WNHNN and CDR2 SYGVQD come from the germline V gene (reference sequence). There are 13 residues in the CDR3. V was cut by 3 bases and J by 1 base, with 6 bases left in between. Study conclusions and caveats: Possibly, clonal diversity was underestimated; donors were largely white British and included more females. Only 5 or 6 AZD1222 recipients were seropositive at baseline. Spike-specific TCR breadth and depth grew following two AZD1222 doses.

Sequencing used immunoSEQ multiplex PCR; TCRdb keeps in-frame clones, though not all of them. Seen here are approximately 82,000 clones, roughly nine tenths observed once, and the top ten hold 5.2%. Comments on this clone: Its antigen is undetermined.

The sequences come from peripheral blood, collected on day 0 of AZD1222 vaccination. The receptor's source is an adult in good health. The rearrangement uses TRBV10-1 and TRBJ1-1; D is perhaps TRBD1 (5 bases). Here the CDR3 reads CASSDQGNTEAFF. The CDR3 region has the DNA TGCGCCAGCAGTGACCAGGGGAACACTGAAGCTTTCTTT.